The clone carrying this T cell receptor beta chain was observed many times. Its antigen is not identified. The record originates from a study of T cells in Graves' hyperthyroidism and ophthalmopathy. The study's findings and limits: Ophthalmopathy was identified by the model a median 6.5 months ahead of onset.

Patients aged 18 to 65 had newly diagnosed hyperthyroidism lasting under 2 months. Criteria for exclusion of patients were uncontrolled infection, other autoimmune disease, pregnancy or lactation. PBMCs were sourced from around 10 ml fresh peripheral blood. Looked up from germline, CDR1 is SNHLY and CDR2 is FYNNEI. The CDR3 has 13 amino acids. Between the trimmed V and J ends, which lost 1 base and 8 bases, there was a span of 11 bases. Amplification yielded TCR beta CDR3 regions, with RNA transcripts as the source. In the first-round RT-PCR of the TCR CDR3, the HTBI primer set was used. Each CDR3 protein gets one entry after TCRdb re-called the multiplex PCR reads with MiXCR. The sample has a few hundred thousand distinct CDR3 sequences, about 13% seen once; the top ten hold 5% to 6%.

This sequence was found in a woman between 18 and 29 years old with Graves' hyperthyroidism. The chain uses TRBV2 and TRBJ1-1; possible D gene TRBD1, 5 bases. The sequencing input was blood. The CDR3 nucleotides are TGTGCCAGCAGTGAAGAGGAGGGGCCCGAAGCTTTCTTT. Translated, it gives CASSEEEGPEAFF.